This T cell receptor (beta chain) was recovered during a study of T cells in women clearing cervical HPV infection. Repertoires were generated with immunoSEQ multiplex PCR, while TCRdb's copy carries only in-frame clones and drops some. This repertoire comprises roughly 30,000 clones; its ten largest clones make up approximately 4.5%. The junction had 2 bases not matched to a gene; V was cut back by 0 bases and J by 2 bases. The CDR3 runs 15 residues. Looked up from germline, CDR1 is SGHRS and CDR2 is YFSETQ. Details on this clone: Sequencing ends 3 residues short of the CDR3 end; the germline J gene provides the rest.

Sequencing input: blood buffy coat. The rearrangement uses TRBV5-1 and TRBJ2-3, with 8 bases that match TRBD2. The sequence was obtained from a woman aged 18 to 75 with a cervical HPV16 infection that either progressed to CIN3+ or cleared (not recorded which). The DNA read from the CDR3 is TGCGCCAGCAGCTTGGCGGGGGGGGTCACAGATACG. Translation: CASSLAGGVTDT. The CDR3 reads in full as CASSLAGGVTDTQYF. Full variable domain (rest looked up from reference TRBV5-1 and TRBJ2-3): KAGVTQTPRYLIKTRGQQVTLSCSPISGHRSVSWYQQTPGQGLQFLFEYFSETQRNKGNFPGRFSGRQFSNSRSEMNVSTLELGDSALYLCASSLAGGVTDTQYFGPGTRLTVL.